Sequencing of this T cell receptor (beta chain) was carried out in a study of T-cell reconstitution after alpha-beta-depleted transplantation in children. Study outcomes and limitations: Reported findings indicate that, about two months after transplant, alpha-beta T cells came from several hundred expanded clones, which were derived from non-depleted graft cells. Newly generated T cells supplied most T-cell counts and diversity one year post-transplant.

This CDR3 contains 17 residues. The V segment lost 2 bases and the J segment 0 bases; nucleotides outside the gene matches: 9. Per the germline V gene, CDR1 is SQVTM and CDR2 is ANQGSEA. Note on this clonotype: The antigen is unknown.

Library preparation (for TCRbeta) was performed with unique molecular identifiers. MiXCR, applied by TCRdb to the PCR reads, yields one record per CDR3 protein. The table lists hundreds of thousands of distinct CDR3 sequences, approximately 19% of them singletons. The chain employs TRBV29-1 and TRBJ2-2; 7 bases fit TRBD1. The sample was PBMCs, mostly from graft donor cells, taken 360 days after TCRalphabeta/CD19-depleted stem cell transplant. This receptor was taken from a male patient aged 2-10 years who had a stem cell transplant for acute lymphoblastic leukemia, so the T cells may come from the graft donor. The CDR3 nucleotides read TGCAGCGTTGAAAGTGCAAAGGACAGGCCGAACACCGGGGAGCTGTTTTTT. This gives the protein CSVESAKDRPNTGELFF.